The 5 T cell receptor beta chains given below trace back to one sample, sequenced in a study of beta chain features in type 1 diabetes. Expressed TCRB transcripts were sequenced after all isolated RNA was converted to cDNA. Generated by immunoSEQ multiplex PCR, the TCRdb table keeps only in-frame clones and is missing some. This table has fewer than 200,000 clones, approximately 13% appearing once. Sequencing was carried out using central memory CD4+ T cells from blood. These receptors came from a woman between 18 and 29 years old in good health.

The chain employs TRBV25-1 and TRBJ2-7; 7 positions match TRBD1. After removal of 7 bases from V and 5 bases from J, the junction contained 8 bases not matched to a gene. The CDR3 totals 13 residues. CDR1 MGHDK and CDR2 SYGVNS come from the germline V gene. The CDR3 protein is CASTSDRVDEQYF. In DNA form, the CDR3 reads TGTGCCAGCACATCAGACAGGGTCGACGAGCAGTACTTC.

This clone was detected only a few times. The chain employs TRBV6-5 and TRBJ2-5, with D perhaps matching TRBD2 (5 bases). Trimming left V 5 bases short and J 1 base short, with 14 bases between. This CDR3 region has 15 residues. The germline V gene encodes CDR1 MNHEY and CDR2 SVGAGI. CDR3 sequence reads: CASSRAGLTQETQYF. As DNA, the CDR3 is TGTGCCAGCAGTCGGGCCGGACTGACCCAAGAGACCCAGTACTTC.

This sequence joins TRBV2 and TRBJ1-5; TRBD1 agrees at 12 bases. There are 15 residues in the CDR3. Germline CDR1 and CDR2: SNHLY and FYNNEI. The trim removed 10 bases at V and 7 bases at J, leaving 11 bases unmatched. CDR3 protein: CATQSGQGAGQPQHF. The CDR3, as DNA: TGTGCCACCCAGTCGGGACAGGGGGCCGGACAGCCCCAGCATTTT. Using reference TRBV2 and TRBJ1-5 for the parts outside the CDR3, the full variable domain is EPEVTQTPSHQVTQMGQEVILRCVPISNHLYFYWYRQILGQKVEFLVSFYNNEISEKSEIFDDQFSVERPDGSNFTLKIRSTKLEDSAMYFCATQSGQGAGQPQHFGDGTRLSIL.

This clone was seen a few times. This chain uses TRBV6-1 with TRBJ2-1; D might be TRBD2 (5 bases). Per germline, CDR1 MNHNS and CDR2 SASEGT. The CDR3 runs to 13 residues. V lost 7 bases to trimming and J lost 8 bases, with 15 bases between them. The CDR3 protein is CASTLGRGYEQFF. The DNA for the CDR3 is TGTGCCAGCACGTTGGGCCGGGGTTATGAGCAGTTCTTC.

This clone was observed at least ten times. The chain couples TRBV2 to TRBJ2-6; a possible D gene is TRBD1 (6 bases). CDR1 and CDR2 (germline): SNHLY, FYNNEI. Trimming cost V 6 bases and J 0 bases, with 12 bases left between them. The CDR3 spans 16 residues. CDR3 sequence (DNA): TGTGCCAGCAGCGGCACAGGGACCTCTGGGGCCAACGTCCTGACTTTC. Protein sequence: CASSGTGTSGANVLTF.